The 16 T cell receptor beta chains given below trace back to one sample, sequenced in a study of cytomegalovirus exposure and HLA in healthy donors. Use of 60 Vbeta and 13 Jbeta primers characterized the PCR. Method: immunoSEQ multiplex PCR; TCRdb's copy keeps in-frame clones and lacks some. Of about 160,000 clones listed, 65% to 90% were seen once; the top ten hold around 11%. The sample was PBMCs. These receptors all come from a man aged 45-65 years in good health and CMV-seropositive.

CDR3 coding DNA: TGTGCCAGCTGCCGTGGTAGCGGGAGCTACGAGCAGTACTTC. Protein sequence: CASCRGSGSYEQYF. The chain carries TRBV13 and TRBJ2-7; 9 nucleotides align to TRBD2. CDR1 is PRHDT, CDR2 FYEKMQ, per germline (reference sequence). The CDR3 spans 14 residues. V gave up 8 bases and J gave up 3 bases; unmatched junction bases: 8.

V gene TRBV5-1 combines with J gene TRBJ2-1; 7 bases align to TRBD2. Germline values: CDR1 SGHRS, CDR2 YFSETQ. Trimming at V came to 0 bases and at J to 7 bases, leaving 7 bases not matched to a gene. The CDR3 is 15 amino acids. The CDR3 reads CASSLEPSGINEQFF. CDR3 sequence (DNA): TGCGCCAGCAGCTTGGAACCTAGCGGTATTAATGAGCAGTTCTTC.

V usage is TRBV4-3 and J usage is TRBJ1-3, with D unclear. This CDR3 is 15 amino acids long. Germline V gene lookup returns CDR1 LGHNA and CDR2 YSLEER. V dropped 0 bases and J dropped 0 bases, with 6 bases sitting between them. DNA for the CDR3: TGCGCCAGCAGCCAAGAGCACAGCTCTGGAAACACCATATATTTT. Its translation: CASSQEHSSGNTIYF.

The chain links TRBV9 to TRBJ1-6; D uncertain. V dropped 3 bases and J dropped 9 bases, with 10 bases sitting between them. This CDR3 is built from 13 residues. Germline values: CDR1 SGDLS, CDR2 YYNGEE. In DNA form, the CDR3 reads TGTGCCAGCAGCGCACCGGAGGGTTCACCCCTCCACTTT. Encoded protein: CASSAPEGSPLHF.

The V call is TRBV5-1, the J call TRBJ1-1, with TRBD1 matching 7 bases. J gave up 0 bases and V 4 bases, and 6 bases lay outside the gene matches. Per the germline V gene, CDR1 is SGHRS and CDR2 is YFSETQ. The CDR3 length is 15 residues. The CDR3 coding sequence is TGCGCCAGCAGCCCCGGGACAGAGATGAACACTGAAGCTTTCTTT. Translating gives CASSPGTEMNTEAFF.

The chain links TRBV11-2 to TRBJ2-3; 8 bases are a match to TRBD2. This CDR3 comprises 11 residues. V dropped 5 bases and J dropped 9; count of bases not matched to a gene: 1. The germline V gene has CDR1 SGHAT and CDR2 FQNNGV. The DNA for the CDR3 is TGTGCCAGCAGCCCGGGGGGGACGCAGTATTTT. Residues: CASSPGGTQYF.

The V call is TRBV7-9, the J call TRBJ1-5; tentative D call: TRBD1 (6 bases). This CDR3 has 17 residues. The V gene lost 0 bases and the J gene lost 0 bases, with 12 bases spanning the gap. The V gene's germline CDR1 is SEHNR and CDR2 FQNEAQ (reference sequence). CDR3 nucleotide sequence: TGTGCCAGCAGCTTAGCGGACAGCCTTTATAGCAATCAGCCCCAGCATTTT. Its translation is CASSLADSLYSNQPQHF.

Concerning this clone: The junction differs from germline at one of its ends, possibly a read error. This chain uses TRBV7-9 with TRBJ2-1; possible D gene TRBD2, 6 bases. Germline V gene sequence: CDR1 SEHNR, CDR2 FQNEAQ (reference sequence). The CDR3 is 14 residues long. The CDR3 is CSSSLAGEDNEQFF. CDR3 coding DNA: TGTTCCAGCAGCTTAGCCGGGGAGGACAATGAGCAGTTCTTC.

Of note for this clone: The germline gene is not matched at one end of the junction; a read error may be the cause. The CDR3 DNA reads as TGTGCCACCAGCCGAGACAGGGGGAATGAAAAACTGTTTTTT. Encoded protein: CATSRDRGNEKLFF. The chain combines TRBV15 with TRBJ1-4, with 9 bases lining up with TRBD1. Germline loops: CDR1 LNHNV, CDR2 YYDKDF (reference sequence). The CDR3 contains 14 residues.

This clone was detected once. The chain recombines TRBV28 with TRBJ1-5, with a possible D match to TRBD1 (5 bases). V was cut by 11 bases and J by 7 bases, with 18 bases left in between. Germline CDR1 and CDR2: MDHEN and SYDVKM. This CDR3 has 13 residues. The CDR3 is CAEAGTSYQPQHF. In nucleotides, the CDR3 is TGTGCCGAAGCCGGGACTTCATACCAGCCCCAGCATTTT.

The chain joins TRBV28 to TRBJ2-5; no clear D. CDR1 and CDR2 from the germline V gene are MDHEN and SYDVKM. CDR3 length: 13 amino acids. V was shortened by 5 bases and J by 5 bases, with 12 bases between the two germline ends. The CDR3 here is CASSPGRVETQYF. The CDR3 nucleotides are TGTGCCAGCAGTCCCGGCCGGGTCGAGACCCAGTACTTC.

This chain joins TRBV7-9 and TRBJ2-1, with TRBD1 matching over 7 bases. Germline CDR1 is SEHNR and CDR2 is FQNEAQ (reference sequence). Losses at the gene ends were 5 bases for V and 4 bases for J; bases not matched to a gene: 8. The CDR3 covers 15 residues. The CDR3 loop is CASSNARTGYNEQFF. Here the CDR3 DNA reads TGTGCCAGCAGCAACGCCAGGACAGGATACAATGAGCAGTTCTTC.

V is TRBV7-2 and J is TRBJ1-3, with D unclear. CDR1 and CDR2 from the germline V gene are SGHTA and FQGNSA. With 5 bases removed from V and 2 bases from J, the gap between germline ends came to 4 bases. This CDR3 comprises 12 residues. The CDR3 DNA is TGTGCCAGCAGCGCAGCTGGAAACACCATATATTTT. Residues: CASSAAGNTIYF.

The CDR3 loop reads CASSFYSGRGQSDTQYF. In nucleotides, the CDR3 is TGTGCCAGCAGTTTCTATAGCGGGAGAGGTCAGTCAGATACGCAGTATTTT. The chain employs TRBV28 and TRBJ2-3, with 9 nucleotides matching TRBD2. Germline CDR1 MDHEN, CDR2 SYDVKM. This CDR3 spans 17 amino acids. The ends lost 3 bases at V and 4 bases at J; junction bases unmatched: 11.

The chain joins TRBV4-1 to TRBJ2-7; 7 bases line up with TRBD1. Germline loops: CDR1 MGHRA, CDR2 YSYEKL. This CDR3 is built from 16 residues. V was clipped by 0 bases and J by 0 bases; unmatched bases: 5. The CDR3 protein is CASSQDGRGSSYEQYF. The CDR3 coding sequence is TGCGCCAGCAGCCAAGACGGCAGGGGGTCCTCCTACGAGCAGTACTTC.

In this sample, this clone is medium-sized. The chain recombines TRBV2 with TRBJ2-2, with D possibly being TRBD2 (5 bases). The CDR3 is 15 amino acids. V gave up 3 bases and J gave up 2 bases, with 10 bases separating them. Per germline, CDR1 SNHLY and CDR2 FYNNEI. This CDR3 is CASSDQRGNTGELFF. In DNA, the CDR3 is TGTGCCAGCAGTGACCAACGGGGAAACACCGGGGAGCTGTTTTTT.